This passage covers 13 T cell receptor beta chains from one sample sequenced in a study of graft-versus-host responses after intestinal transplantation. These receptors' antigens are unknown. Method: immunoSEQ multiplex PCR; TCRdb's copy keeps in-frame clones and lacks some. The data contain tens of thousands of clones, about 90% of them singletons. This specimen was unstimulated CD8+ T cells sorted from spleen or lymph node cells, taken before intestinal transplant. These receptors were collected from a human donor who received an intestinal transplant.

The chain uses TRBV7-2 and TRBJ2-7; D possibly uses TRBD1 or TRBD2 (5 bases each). Germline lookup yields CDR1 SGHTA and CDR2 FQGNSA. Trimming took off 5 bases at V and 3 bases at J, with 17 bases between the two ends. The CDR3 contains 15 residues. CDR3 DNA sequence: TGTGCCAGCAGCCCTTATGGCGGAGGACACTACGAGCAGTACTTC. As protein: CASSPYGGGHYEQYF.

This rearrangement joins TRBV7-4 to TRBJ2-5; unclear D gene. V was trimmed by 5 bases and J by 4 bases, leaving 17 bases between them. The CDR3 is 15 residues long. The germline V gene has CDR1 SGHVT and CDR2 SQSDAQ. CDR3 in DNA: TGTGCCAGCAGCCGACGTTGGGGTATTGGAGAGACCCAGTACTTC. Translation: CASSRRWGIGETQYF.

Concerning this clone: An end of the junction differs from the germline gene, which may be a read error. The chain is built from TRBV29-1 and TRBJ2-2; TRBD1 is a possible D gene (6 bases). Germline CDR1 reads SQVTM; CDR2 reads ANQGSEA. There are 12 residues in the CDR3. In DNA, the CDR3 is TGCAGCGTTGAAGGGGACACCTGGGAGCTGTTTTTT. Protein: CSVEGDTWELFF.

The gene calls are TRBV27 and TRBJ1-1, with D unresolved. Deletions cut 1 base from V and 6 bases from J, with 9 bases between. The CDR3 is made up of 13 amino acids. The germline CDR1 and CDR2 sequences are MNHEY and SMNVEV (reference sequence). The CDR3 region has the DNA TGTGCCAGCAGTTTATTCGCAGGCCCTGAAGCTTTCTTT. Translated: CASSLFAGPEAFF.

The V and J genes are TRBV4-1 and TRBJ2-3; tentative D call: TRBD1 (6 bases). The V end was cut by 4 bases, the J end by 0 bases, with 14 bases between. CDR1 MGHRA and CDR2 YSYEKL come from the germline V gene. This CDR3 region has 16 residues. CDR3 sequence: CASSPRTDISTDTQYF. As DNA, the CDR3 is TGCGCCAGCAGCCCCAGGACAGACATAAGCACAGATACGCAGTATTTT.

The J gene is TRBJ2-5, the V gene TRBV7-9; 7 nucleotides line up with TRBD1. The CDR3 is made up of 14 amino acids. J was trimmed by 3 bases and V by 5 bases; bases with no gene match: 6. CDR1 and CDR2 from the germline V gene are SEHNR and FQNEAQ (reference sequence). This chain's CDR3 is CASSPRGGEETQYF. The DNA of the CDR3 is TGTGCCAGCAGCCCCCGAGGGGGCGAAGAGACCCAGTACTTC.

V gene TRBV10-3 combines with J gene TRBJ2-7, with 8 bases matching TRBD1. This CDR3 spans 13 amino acids. Germline V gives CDR1 ENHRY, CDR2 SYGVKD. V shed 6 bases and J 3 bases; nucleotides not matched to a gene: 4. The DNA for the CDR3 is TGTGCCATCAGCCCCGGGACAGGCTACGAGCAGTACTTC. This codes for CAISPGTGYEQYF.

The chain employs TRBV5-5 and TRBJ2-7; D might be TRBD1 (6 bases). The CDR3 runs 14 residues. Trimming stripped 2 bases from V and 6 bases from J, with 15 bases between. CDR1 and CDR2 from the germline V gene are SGHKS and YYEKEE (reference sequence). The chain's CDR3 is CASSLSGGPLEQYF. The CDR3 DNA follows: TGTGCCAGCAGCTTATCTGGGGGCCCCCTCGAGCAGTACTTC.

The chain links TRBV6-4 to TRBJ1-5, with D possibly TRBD1 on 6 matching bases. The CDR3 totals 14 residues. CDR1 is MRHNA and CDR2 is SNTAGT in the germline V gene. Deletions cut 6 bases from V and 6 bases from J, with 15 bases between. CDR3: CASSAVGASQPQHF. CDR3 coding DNA: TGTGCCAGCAGCGCCGTGGGGGCCTCTCAGCCCCAGCATTTT.

This chain connects TRBV6-1 to TRBJ1-5; a weak D match, TRBD1 (5 bases). Trimming shortened V by 6 bases and J by 3 bases, and 12 bases separated the two germline ends. The CDR3 contains 14 residues. Germline V CDR1 and CDR2: MNHNS, SASEGT. The CDR3 protein is CASRATATNQPQHF. The CDR3 nucleotides read TGTGCCAGCAGGGCGACAGCCACCAATCAGCCCCAGCATTTT.

J is TRBJ2-7 and V is TRBV2; D assignment may be TRBD1 or TRBD2 (5 bases each). Germline V gives CDR1 SNHLY, CDR2 FYNNEI. V was cut by 5 bases and J by 1 base, with 12 bases left in between. CDR3 length: 14 amino acids. CDR3 sequence reads: CASSSGAASYEQYF. The CDR3 nucleotides read TGTGCCAGCAGTTCCGGGGCGGCTTCCTACGAGCAGTACTTC.

V and J are TRBV4-1 and TRBJ2-7, with D perhaps matching TRBD2 (5 bases). The CDR3 runs to 15 residues. Trimming took off 0 bases at V and 0 bases at J, with 9 bases between the two ends. CDR1 and CDR2 (germline): MGHRA, YSYEKL. As DNA, the CDR3 is TGCGCCAGCAGCCAAGAAGGGAGTCTCTCCTACGAGCAGTACTTC. Translating it yields CASSQEGSLSYEQYF.

The V call is TRBV7-9, the J call TRBJ2-5; TRBD1 is a possible D gene (6 bases). The V and J ends lost 4 bases and 5 bases respectively, with 17 bases between them. The CDR3 has 15 residues. Germline V lookup: CDR1 SEHNR, CDR2 FQNEAQ (reference sequence). The chain's CDR3 is CASSSKGGMRETQYF. The CDR3 region has the DNA TGTGCCAGCAGCTCCAAAGGGGGAATGAGGGAGACCCAGTACTTC.